These T cell receptor beta chains were read from a single sample in a study of T cell repertoires in cytomegalovirus infection. TCRdb fed the reads into MiXCR, producing one record per CDR3 protein. The top ten hold 8% of the sample, which has hundreds of thousands of distinct CDR3 sequences, roughly 26% seen once. Material: CD8+ T cells from PBMCs. These receptor sequences come from a human donor in good health (CMV status not recorded). Some clones in this sample may be carry-over from other donors' samples. CDR3s include the opening cysteine and the closing phenylalanine or tryptophan. Each record gives: V gene, clone size, J gene, D gene, CDR3 DNA, CDR3 protein. D genes are given only for firm matches. Expanded clones are given a class, and other clones once, few, many or no size at all.

>TRBV20-1|NA|TRBJ2-3|NA
TGCAGTGCTAGAGATAATAGTGCCCCAGATACGCAGTATTTT
CSARDNSAPDTQYF
>TRBV6-1|few|TRBJ2-1|TRBD2
TGTGCCAGCAGGTGGACTAGCGGGGGCTACAATGAGCAGTTCTTC
CASRWTSGGYNEQFF
>TRBV7-8|many|TRBJ2-3|NA
TGTGCCAGCAGTTATAGGAGGAGCAGGGCTTTAGATACGCAGTATTTT
CASSYRRSRALDTQYF
>TRBV28|few|TRBJ1-1|NA
TGTGCCAGCAGTTTATTGTCCTACTTGAACACTGAAGCTTTCTTT
CASSLLSYLNTEAFF
>TRBV28|NA|TRBJ2-3|TRBD2
TGTGCCAGCAGTTTCGGAGCGGGGGGTATTACAGATACGCAGTATTTT
CASSFGAGGITDTQYF
>TRBV20-1|few|TRBJ1-3|NA
TGCAGTGCTAGACCAGGGTCGGTAAACACCATATATTTT
CSARPGSVNTIYF
>TRBV7-9|many|TRBJ2-3|NA
TGTGCCAGCAGCTCCCTTCGAGGGGGGGCCGGAGATACGCAGTATTTT
CASSSLRGGAGDTQYF
>TRBV4-1|many|TRBJ1-5|NA
TGCGCCAGCAGCCAAGCGGAGGCGGGCAATCAGCCCCAGCATTTT
CASSQAEAGNQPQHF
>TRBV4-3|few|TRBJ2-1|NA
TGCGCCAGCAGCCAAGATCCGGGGCCCACCTACAATGAGCAGTTCTTC
CASSQDPGPTYNEQFF
>TRBV12-3/TRBV12-4|few|TRBJ2-7|TRBD1
TGTGCCAGCGGACAGGGGGCTTTCGAGCAGTACTTC
CASGQGAFEQYF
>TRBV19|few|TRBJ1-2|NA
TGTGCCAGTAGTCCCGGCGCCGATAACTATGGCTACACCTTC
CASSPGADNYGYTF
>TRBV28|few|TRBJ1-3|NA
TGTGCCAGCAGTATTAGTTCCTGGGACGCGAGATCTGGAAACACCATATATTTT
CASSISSWDARSGNTIYF
>TRBV19|NA|TRBJ2-2|NA
TGTGCCAGTAGTAGCAGGCAGAGCCCGAACACCGGGGAGCTGTTTTTT
CASSSRQSPNTGELFF
>TRBV7-9|few|TRBJ2-1|NA
TGTGCCAGCAGCCCCGGGCCGGGGGCCTCCTACAATGAGCAGTTCTTC
CASSPGPGASYNEQFF
>TRBV7-9|many|TRBJ2-2|NA
TGTGCCAGCAGTTACAGGAACACCGGGGAGCTGTTTTTT
CASSYRNTGELFF
>TRBV6-4|few|TRBJ2-3|NA
TGTGCCAGCAGTGACTTGGGACGGCTAGGGACAGATACGCAGTATTTT
CASSDLGRLGTDTQYF
>TRBV11-2|NA|TRBJ1-5|NA
TGTGCCAGCAGCTTAGGACAGGAAGGCAATCAGCCCCAGCATTTT
CASSLGQEGNQPQHF